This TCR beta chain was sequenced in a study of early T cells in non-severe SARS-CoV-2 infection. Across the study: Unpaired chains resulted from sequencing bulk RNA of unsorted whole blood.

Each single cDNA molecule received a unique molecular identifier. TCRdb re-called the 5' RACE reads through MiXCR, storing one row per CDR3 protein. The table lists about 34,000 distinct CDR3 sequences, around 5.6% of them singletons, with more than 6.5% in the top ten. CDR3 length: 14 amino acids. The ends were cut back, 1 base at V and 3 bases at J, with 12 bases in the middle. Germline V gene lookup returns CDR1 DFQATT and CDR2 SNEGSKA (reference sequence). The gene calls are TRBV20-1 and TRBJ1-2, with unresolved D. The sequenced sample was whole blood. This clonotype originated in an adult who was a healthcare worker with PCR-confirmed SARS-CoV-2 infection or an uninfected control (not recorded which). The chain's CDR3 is CSARVGGRDYGYTF. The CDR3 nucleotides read TGCAGTGCTAGAGTGGGAGGAAGGGACTATGGCTACACCTTC.